This TCR beta chain was recovered during a study of cytomegalovirus exposure and HLA in healthy donors. Overall study context: Falling in the Caucasian-associated ancestry cluster were approximately 86% of 350 to 400 genotyped donors.

Trimming pared 2 bases from V and 0 bases from J, leaving 11 bases between. This CDR3 comprises 15 residues. Germline CDR1 SGHDN, CDR2 FVKESK. This clone has a single count. No antigen is known for it. General study points: The authors later linked a missense DCLRE1C variant to TCR beta V- and J-gene trimming.

Primers included in the PCR were 60 Vbeta and 13 Jbeta primers. Sequencing was performed with immunoSEQ multiplex PCR; in TCRdb, only in-frame clones are kept and a portion is missing. The profile shows some 150,000 clones, approximately 70% of them singletons. What was sequenced was PBMCs. This receptor was identified in a woman aged 55-70 years in good health and CMV-seropositive. The chain uses TRBV14 and TRBJ2-7; D may be TRBD1 (5 bases). The CDR3 DNA sequence: TGTGCCAGCAGCCAAATGGGGCCTAGCTCCTACGAGCAGTACTTC. Amino acid sequence: CASSQMGPSSYEQYF.